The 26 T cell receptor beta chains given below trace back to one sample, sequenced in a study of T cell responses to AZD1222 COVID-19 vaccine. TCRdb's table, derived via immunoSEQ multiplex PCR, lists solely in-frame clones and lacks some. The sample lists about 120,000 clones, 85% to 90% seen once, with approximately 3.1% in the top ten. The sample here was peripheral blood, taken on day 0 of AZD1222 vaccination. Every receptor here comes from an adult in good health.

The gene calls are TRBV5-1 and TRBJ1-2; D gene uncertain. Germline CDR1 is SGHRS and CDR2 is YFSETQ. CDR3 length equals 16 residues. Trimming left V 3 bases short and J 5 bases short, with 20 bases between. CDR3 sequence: CASSYESTGGRYGYTF. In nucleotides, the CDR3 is TGCGCCAGCAGCTACGAGTCGACGGGCGGGCGGTATGGCTACACCTTC.

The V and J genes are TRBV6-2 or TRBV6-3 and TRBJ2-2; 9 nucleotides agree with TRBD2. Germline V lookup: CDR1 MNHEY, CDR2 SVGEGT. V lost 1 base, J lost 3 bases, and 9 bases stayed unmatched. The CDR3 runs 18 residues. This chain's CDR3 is CASSYLLAGGPYTGELFF. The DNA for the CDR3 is TGTGCCAGCAGTTACTTGCTTGCGGGAGGGCCGTACACCGGGGAGCTGTTTTTT.

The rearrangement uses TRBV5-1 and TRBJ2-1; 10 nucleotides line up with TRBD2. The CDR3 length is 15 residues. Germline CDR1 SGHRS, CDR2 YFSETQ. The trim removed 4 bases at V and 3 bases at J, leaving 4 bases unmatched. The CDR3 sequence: CASSASGRGYNEQFF. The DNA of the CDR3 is TGCGCCAGCAGCGCTAGCGGGAGAGGCTACAATGAGCAGTTCTTC.

CDR3 amino acids: CASQKREWLRELFF. The CDR3 region has the DNA TGTGCCAGCCAAAAGCGGGAGTGGTTGAGGGAGCTGTTTTTT. The rearrangement links TRBV7-9 to TRBJ2-2; 8 bases fit TRBD2. V shed 8 bases, J shed 9 bases, and the junction held 11 bases outside the gene matches. Germline V gives CDR1 SEHNR, CDR2 FQNEAQ (reference sequence). The CDR3 loop spans 14 amino acids.

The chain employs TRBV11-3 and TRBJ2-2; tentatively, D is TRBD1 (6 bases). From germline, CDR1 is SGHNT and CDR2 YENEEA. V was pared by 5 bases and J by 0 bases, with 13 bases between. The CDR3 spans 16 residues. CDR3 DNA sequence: TGTGCCAGCAGCCTCCAGACAGGCTCGAACACCGGGGAGCTGTTTTTT. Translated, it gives CASSLQTGSNTGELFF.

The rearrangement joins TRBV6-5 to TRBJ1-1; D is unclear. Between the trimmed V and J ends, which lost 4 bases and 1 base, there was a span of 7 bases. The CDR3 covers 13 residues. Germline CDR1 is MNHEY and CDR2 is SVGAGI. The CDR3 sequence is CASSLKWNTEAFF. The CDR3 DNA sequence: TGTGCCAGCAGTTTAAAGTGGAACACTGAAGCTTTCTTT.

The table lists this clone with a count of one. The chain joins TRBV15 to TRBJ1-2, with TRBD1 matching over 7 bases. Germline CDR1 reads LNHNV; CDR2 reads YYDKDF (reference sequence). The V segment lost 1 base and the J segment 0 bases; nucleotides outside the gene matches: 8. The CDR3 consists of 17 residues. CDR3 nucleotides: TGTGCCACCAGCAGAGGGGTGAGGGACAGTCCTAACTATGGCTACACCTTC. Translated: CATSRGVRDSPNYGYTF.

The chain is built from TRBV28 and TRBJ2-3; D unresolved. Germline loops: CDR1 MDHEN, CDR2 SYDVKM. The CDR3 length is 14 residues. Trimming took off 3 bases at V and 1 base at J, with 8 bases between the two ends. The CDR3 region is CASSFLSGTDTQYF. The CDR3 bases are TGTGCCAGCAGTTTTCTATCGGGCACAGATACGCAGTATTTT.

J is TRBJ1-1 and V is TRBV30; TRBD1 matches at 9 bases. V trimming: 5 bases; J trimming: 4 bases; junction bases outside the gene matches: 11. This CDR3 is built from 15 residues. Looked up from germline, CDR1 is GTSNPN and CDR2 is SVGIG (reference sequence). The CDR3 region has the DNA TGTGCCTGGCATACAGGGGGCGCACGGGGCACTGAAGCTTTCTTT. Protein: CAWHTGGARGTEAFF. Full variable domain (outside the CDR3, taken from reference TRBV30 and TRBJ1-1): SQTIHQWPATLVQPVGSPLSLECTVEGTSNPNLYWYRQAAGRGLQLLFYSVGIGQISSEVPQNLSASRPQDRQFILSSKKLLLSDSGFYLCAWHTGGARGTEAFFGQGTRLTVV.

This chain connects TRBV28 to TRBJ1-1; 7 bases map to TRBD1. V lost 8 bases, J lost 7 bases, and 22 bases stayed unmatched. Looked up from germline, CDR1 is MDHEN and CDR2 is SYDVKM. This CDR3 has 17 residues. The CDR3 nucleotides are TGTGCCAGCTTATTATCTCCGACAGGGCCCCTTCTTGATGAAGCTTTCTTT. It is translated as CASLLSPTGPLLDEAFF.

The CDR3, as DNA: TGTGCCAGCAGTTCTTTTCGGGAGGGGGCGCAGGACGAGCAGTACTTC. This translates into CASSSFREGAQDEQYF. The V call is TRBV2, the J call TRBJ2-7; perhaps TRBD2 as D (8 bases). There are 16 residues in the CDR3. Germline CDR1 SNHLY, CDR2 FYNNEI. Trimming left V 5 bases short and J 5 bases short, with 22 bases between.

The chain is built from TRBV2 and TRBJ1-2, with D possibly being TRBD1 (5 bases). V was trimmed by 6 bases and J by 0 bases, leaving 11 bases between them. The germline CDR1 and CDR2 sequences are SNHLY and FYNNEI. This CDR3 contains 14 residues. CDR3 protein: CASSATDPNYGYTF. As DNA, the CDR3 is TGTGCCAGCAGCGCGACAGACCCTAACTATGGCTACACCTTC.

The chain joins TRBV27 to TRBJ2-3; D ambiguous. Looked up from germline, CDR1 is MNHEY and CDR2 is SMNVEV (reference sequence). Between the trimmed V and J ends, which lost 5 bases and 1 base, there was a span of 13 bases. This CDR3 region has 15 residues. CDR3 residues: CASSRGLWGTDTQYF. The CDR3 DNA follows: TGTGCCAGCAGTCGAGGCCTGTGGGGCACAGATACGCAGTATTTT.

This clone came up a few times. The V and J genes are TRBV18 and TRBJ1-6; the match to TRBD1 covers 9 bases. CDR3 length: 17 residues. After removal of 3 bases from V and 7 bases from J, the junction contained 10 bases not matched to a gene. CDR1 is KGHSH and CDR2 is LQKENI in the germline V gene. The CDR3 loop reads CASSPRGPDRGNSPLHF. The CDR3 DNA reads TGTGCCAGCTCACCCCGGGGGCCGGACAGGGGAAATTCACCCCTCCACTTT.

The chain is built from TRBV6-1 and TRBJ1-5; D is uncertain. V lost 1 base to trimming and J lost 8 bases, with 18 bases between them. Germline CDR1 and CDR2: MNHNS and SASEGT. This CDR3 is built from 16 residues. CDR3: CASSEDRRTIVEPQHF. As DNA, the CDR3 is TGTGCCAGCAGTGAAGATCGCAGAACCATCGTGGAGCCCCAGCATTTT.

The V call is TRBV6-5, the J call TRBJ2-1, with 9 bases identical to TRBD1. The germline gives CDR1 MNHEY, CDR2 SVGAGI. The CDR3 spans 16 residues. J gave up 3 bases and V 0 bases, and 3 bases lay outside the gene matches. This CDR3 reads CASSYSWTGDYNEQFF. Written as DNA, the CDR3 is TGTGCCAGCAGTTACTCGTGGACAGGGGACTACAATGAGCAGTTCTTC.

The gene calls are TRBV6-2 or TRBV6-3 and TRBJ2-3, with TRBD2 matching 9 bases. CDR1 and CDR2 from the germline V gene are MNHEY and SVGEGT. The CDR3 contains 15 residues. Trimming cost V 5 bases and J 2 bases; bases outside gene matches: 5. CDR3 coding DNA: TGTGCCAGCAGTCACCTAGCGGGGATCACAGATACGCAGTATTTT. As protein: CASSHLAGITDTQYF.

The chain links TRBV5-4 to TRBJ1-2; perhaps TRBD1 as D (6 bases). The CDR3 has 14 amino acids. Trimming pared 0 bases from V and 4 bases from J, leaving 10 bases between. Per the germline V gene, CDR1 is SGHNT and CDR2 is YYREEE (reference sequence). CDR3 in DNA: TGTGCCAGCAGCTTGGCAGGGGATGCCTATGGCTACACCTTC. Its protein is CASSLAGDAYGYTF.

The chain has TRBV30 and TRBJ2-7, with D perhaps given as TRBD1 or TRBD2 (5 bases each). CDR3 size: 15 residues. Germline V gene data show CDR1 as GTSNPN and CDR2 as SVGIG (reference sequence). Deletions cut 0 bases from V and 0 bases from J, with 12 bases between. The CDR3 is CAWSVGTLSSYEQYF. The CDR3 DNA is TGTGCCTGGAGTGTAGGGACCTTAAGCTCCTACGAGCAGTACTTC.

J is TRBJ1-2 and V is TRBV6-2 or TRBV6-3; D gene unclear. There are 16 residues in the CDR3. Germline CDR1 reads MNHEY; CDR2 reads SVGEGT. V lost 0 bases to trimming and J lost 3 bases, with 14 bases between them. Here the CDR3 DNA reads TGTGCCAGCAGTTACTCGCGTCGGGCCACTTACTATGGCTACACCTTC. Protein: CASSYSRRATYYGYTF.

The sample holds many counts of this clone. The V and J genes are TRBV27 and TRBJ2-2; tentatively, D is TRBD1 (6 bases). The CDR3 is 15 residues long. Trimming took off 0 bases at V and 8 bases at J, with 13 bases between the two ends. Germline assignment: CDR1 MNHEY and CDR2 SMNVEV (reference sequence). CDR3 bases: TGTGCCAGCAGTTTATCGCCATCCGGGACAGGGGAGCTGTTTTTT. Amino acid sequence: CASSLSPSGTGELFF.

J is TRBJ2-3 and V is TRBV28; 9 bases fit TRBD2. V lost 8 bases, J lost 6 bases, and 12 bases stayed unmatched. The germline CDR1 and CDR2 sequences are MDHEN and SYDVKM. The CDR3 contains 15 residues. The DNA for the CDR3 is TGTGCCAGCGCCTCTGCGGGGGGGGGTCCGGATACGCAGTATTTT. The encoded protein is CASASAGGGPDTQYF.

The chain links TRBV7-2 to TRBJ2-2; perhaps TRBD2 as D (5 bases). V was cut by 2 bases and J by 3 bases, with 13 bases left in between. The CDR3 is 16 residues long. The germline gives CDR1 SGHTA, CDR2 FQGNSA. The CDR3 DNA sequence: TGTGCCAGCAGCTTAAACCCGGGGAGCGACACCGGGGAGCTGTTTTTT. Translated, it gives CASSLNPGSDTGELFF.

Here the CDR3 reads CASSLRTGGNTEAFF. In DNA form, the CDR3 reads TGTGCCAGCAGCTTAAGGACAGGGGGGAACACTGAAGCTTTCTTT. The rearrangement links TRBV6-5 to TRBJ1-1, with 10 bases aligning to TRBD1. Germline V gives CDR1 MNHEY, CDR2 SVGAGI. This CDR3 is 15 amino acids long. V trimming: 6 bases; J trimming: 1 base; junction bases outside the gene matches: 5.

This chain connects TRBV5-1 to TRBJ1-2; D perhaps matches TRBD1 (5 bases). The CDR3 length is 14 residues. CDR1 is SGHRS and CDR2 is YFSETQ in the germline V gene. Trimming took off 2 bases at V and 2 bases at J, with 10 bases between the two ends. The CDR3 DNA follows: TGCGCCAGCAGCTTCCTAGACAGCAACTATGGCTACACCTTC. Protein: CASSFLDSNYGYTF.

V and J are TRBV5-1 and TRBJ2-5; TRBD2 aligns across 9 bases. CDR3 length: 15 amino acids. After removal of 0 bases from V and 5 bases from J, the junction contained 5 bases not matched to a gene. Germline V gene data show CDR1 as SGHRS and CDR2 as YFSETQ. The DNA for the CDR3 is TGCGCCAGCAGCTTGGCTGCGGGAGGGCCGGAGACCCAGTACTTC. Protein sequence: CASSLAAGGPETQYF.